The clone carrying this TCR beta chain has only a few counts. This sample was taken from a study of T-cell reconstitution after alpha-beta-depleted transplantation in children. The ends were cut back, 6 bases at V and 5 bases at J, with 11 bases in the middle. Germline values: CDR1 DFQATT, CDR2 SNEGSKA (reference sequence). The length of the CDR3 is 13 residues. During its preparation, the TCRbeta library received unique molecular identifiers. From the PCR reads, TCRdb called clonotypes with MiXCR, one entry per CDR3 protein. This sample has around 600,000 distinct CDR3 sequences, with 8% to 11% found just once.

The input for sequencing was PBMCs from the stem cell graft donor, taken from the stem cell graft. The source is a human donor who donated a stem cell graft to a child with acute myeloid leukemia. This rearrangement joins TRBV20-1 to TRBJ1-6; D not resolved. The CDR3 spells CSAPSGDNSPLHF. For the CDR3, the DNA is TGCAGTGCCCCGTCCGGAGATAATTCACCCCTCCACTTT.